The T cell receptor (beta chain) described here comes from a study of somatic mutations in cytotoxic T cells in rheumatoid arthritis. The ends were cut back, 3 bases at V and 5 bases at J, with 19 bases in the middle. The CDR3 sequence is 15 residues long. In germline, CDR1 is SQVTM, CDR2 ANQGSEA. The assay was immunoSEQ multiplex PCR, and TCRdb's table has in-frame clones only and misses some. The sample holds about 17,000 clones, roughly four fifths seen once. Material for sequencing was CD8+ T cells sorted from blood. The chain is built from TRBV29-1 and TRBJ2-5; TRBD2 is a possible D gene (6 bases). This TCR came from an adult with rheumatoid arthritis. The CDR3 DNA is TGCAGCGTTGACCGAATAGTCTCGGCGGGGGAGACCCAGTACTTC. Translation gives CSVDRIVSAGETQYF.